Listed below are T cell receptor beta chains from one sample, sequenced in a study of T cell responses to AZD1222 COVID-19 vaccine. Libraries were prepared by immunoSEQ multiplex PCR; TCRdb keeps only in-frame clonotypes and omits some of them. The data contain about 97,000 clones, roughly 88% of them seen just once; the ten biggest clones take up roughly 2.8%. Specimen: peripheral blood, collected on day 0 of AZD1222 vaccination. These receptors were collected from an adult in good health. The CDR3 runs from the conserved cysteine through the conserved F or W. D genes are given only for firm matches. Clone size is given for some rows only: seen once, a few or many times, or a class if the clone is expanded.

>13|NA|TRBJ1-4|NA|TRBV12-5
TGTGCTAGTGGTTCCCAAGGCACAGTGGAACTGTTTTTT
CASGSQGTVELFF
>13|NA|TRBJ1-2|NA|TRBV5-1
TGCGCCAGCAGCCCGGACGGAAACTATGGCTACACCTTC
CASSPDGNYGYTF
>14|once|TRBJ1-2|NA|TRBV19
TGTGCCAGTACCCGGGACGGAGGCCACCCTGGCTACACCTTC
CASTRDGGHPGYTF
>14|NA|TRBJ1-2|NA|TRBV5-1
TGCGCCAGCAGCTTGACGGCAGGCGACTATGGCTACACCTTC
CASSLTAGDYGYTF
>15|once|TRBJ1-3|NA|TRBV6-6
TGTGCCAGCAGCCCGACAGCGACCTCTGGAAACACCATATATTTT
CASSPTATSGNTIYF
>12|NA|TRBJ2-7|NA|TRBV19
TGTGCCAGTAGTGCCAGTTCCTACGAGCAGTACTTC
CASSASSYEQYF
>14|NA|TRBJ1-5|TRBD1|TRBV30
TGTGCCTGGAATTCACAGGGGGATGGTCAGCCCCAGCATTTT
CAWNSQGDGQPQHF
>12|NA|TRBJ2-5|NA|TRBV5-1
TGCGCCAGCAGCTTGGCACAAGAGACCCAGTACTTC
CASSLAQETQYF
>15|once|TRBJ2-7|TRBD1|TRBV19
TGTGCCAGTAGTCCGAACAGGGGGCCGACCTACGAGCAGTACTTC
CASSPNRGPTYEQYF
>13|NA|TRBJ1-2|NA|TRBV30
TGTGCCTGGAGTCGGACAGAGAAATATGGCTACACCTTC
CAWSRTEKYGYTF
>14|few|TRBJ1-2|TRBD1|TRBV20-1
TGCAGTGCTAGTCCCGGGACAGGATCCTATGGCTACACCTTC
CSASPGTGSYGYTF
>14|NA|TRBJ1-5|NA|TRBV4-1
TGCGCCAGCAGCCACTCCGGGACAAACCAGCCCCAGCATTTT
CASSHSGTNQPQHF
>16|NA|TRBJ2-5|NA|TRBV3-1/TRBV3-2
TGTGCCAGCACTCTAAGGCACGGGGGGACAAGAGAGACCCAGTACTTC
CASTLRHGGTRETQYF
>12|NA|TRBJ1-6|NA|TRBV6-5
TGTGCCAGCAGTTACCAGAATTCACCCCTCCACTTT
CASSYQNSPLHF
>11|NA|TRBJ1-5|NA|TRBV6-5
TGTGCCAGCACCGGAGTGGGTCCCCAGCATTTT
CASTGVGPQHF
>15|NA|TRBJ1-1|NA|TRBV21-1
TGTGCCAGCAGCTTTCGGACAGGCCTAATCGATGAAGCTTTCTTT
CASSFRTGLIDEAFF
>12|NA|TRBJ2-3|NA|TRBV18
TGTGCCAGCTCCCCTAGCACAGATACGCAGTATTTT
CASSPSTDTQYF
>15|NA|TRBJ2-5|NA|TRBV11-3
TGTGCCAGCAGCTTAGATCGGGCAGAACAAGAGACCCAGTACTTC
CASSLDRAEQETQYF
>12|NA|TRBJ2-7|NA|TRBV6-5
TGTGCCAGCAGTACGGGACAAAACGAGCAGTACTTC
CASSTGQNEQYF
>15|NA|TRBJ2-7|NA|TRBV9
TGTGCCAGCAGCGTAGACACAGGGAGCTCCTACGAGCAGTACTTC
CASSVDTGSSYEQYF
>15|NA|TRBJ2-3|TRBD2|TRBV29-1
TGCAGCGTGTCGGGACTAGCGGGGACCGTAGATACGCAGTATTTT
CSVSGLAGTVDTQYF
>12|NA|TRBJ2-7|NA|TRBV6-2/TRBV6-3
TGTGCCAGCAGTCCATGGGGTTACGAGCAGTACTTC
CASSPWGYEQYF
>19|NA|TRBJ1-1|TRBD1|TRBV19
TGTGCCAGTAGTCCCCGCCCGGGACAGGCGATTATAATGAACACTGAAGCTTTCTTT
CASSPRPGQAIIMNTEAFF
>14|NA|TRBJ2-3|NA|TRBV6-1
TGTGCCAGCAGTGACAGGGGGGGGACAGATACGCAGTATTTT
CASSDRGGTDTQYF
>15|NA|TRBJ1-2|NA|TRBV29-1
TGCAGCGTTGATTCCGGTGAGGGGATCGGTGGTGGCTACACCTTC
CSVDSGEGIGGGYTF
>14|NA|TRBJ1-4|NA|TRBV5-6
TGTGCCAGCAGCTTTATTGAGGAGGGGGAAAAACTGTTTTTT
CASSFIEEGEKLFF
>11|NA|TRBJ1-3|NA|TRBV7-2
TGTGCCAGCAGCTTCGAAAACACCATATATTTT
CASSFENTIYF
>18|NA|TRBJ2-3|TRBD1|TRBV19
TGTGCCAGTAGTATAAGTTGGAAGACAGGGGTTAGCACAGATACGCAGTATTTT
CASSISWKTGVSTDTQYF
>15|NA|TRBJ1-5|NA|TRBV6-5
TGTGCCAGCAGTTCGGACGGGGGAGGCAATCAGCCCCAGCATTTT
CASSSDGGGNQPQHF
>18|NA|TRBJ1-6|NA|TRBV21-1
TGTGCCAGCAGCCCACCGGGACAGAAAAGCTCCTATAATTCACCCCTCCACTTT
CASSPPGQKSSYNSPLHF
>12|NA|TRBJ1-1|NA|TRBV7-9
TGTGCCTCAGGAGGGGAGATAGGGAAAGCTTTCTTT
CASGGEIGKAFF
>11|NA|TRBJ1-1|NA|TRBV7-9
TGTGCCAGCAGCCCGAGCACTGAAGCTTTCTTT
CASSPSTEAFF
>14|NA|TRBJ1-2|TRBD1|TRBV9
TGTGCCAGCAGCAACCCCGGGACAGGGGATGGCTACACCTTC
CASSNPGTGDGYTF
>13|NA|TRBJ2-5|NA|TRBV5-6
TGTGCCAGCAGCAGGGACACTCAAGAGACCCAGTACTTC
CASSRDTQETQYF
>16|NA|TRBJ2-2|TRBD1|TRBV28
TGTGCCAGCAGTTTATTGGACAGGGGAAACACCGGGGAGCTGTTTTTT
CASSLLDRGNTGELFF
>14|NA|TRBJ1-3|NA|TRBV11-2
TGTGCCAGCAGCTTAGCAGGGACTGGAAACACCATATATTTT
CASSLAGTGNTIYF